The 17 T cell receptor beta chains in this list originate from one sample, sequenced in a study of CD8+CD57+ T cells in acquired aplastic anemia. Patients selected for sequencing had displayed CD8+CD57+ cell expansion by flow cytometry. TCR beta VDJ and CDR3 were profiled, and genomic DNA was the template. In TCRdb, the reads were re-called with MiXCR into one record per CDR3 protein. The data contain hundreds of thousands of distinct CDR3 sequences, about a third of them singletons. Source material: sorted CD4+, CD8+, or CD8+CD57+ T cells (not recorded which) from PBMCs. Receptors originate from a human donor with aplastic anemia.

This clonotype has just a few counts. A much larger clonotype is one base distant, so this may be a read error. This CDR3 fails to terminate in the conserved phenylalanine or tryptophan, so it likely reflects a read error. V usage is TRBV7-9 and J usage is TRBJ1-2; the D gene is possibly TRBD1 (6 bases). Germline CDR1 and CDR2: SEHNR and FQNEAQ (reference sequence). This CDR3 is 13 amino acids long. The germline V and J ends were trimmed by 0 bases and 10 bases, with 12 bases remaining between them. The CDR3 sequence is CASSLAGGFDYTS. Here the CDR3 DNA reads TGTGCCAGCAGCTTAGCAGGGGGTTTTGACTACACCTCC.

The V and J genes are TRBV29-1 and TRBJ1-1, with D possibly matching TRBD1 (5 bases). The CDR3 extends over 13 amino acids. Germline assignment: CDR1 SQVTM and CDR2 ANQGSEA. The V end lost 4 bases, the J end lost 0 bases, and 9 bases lay between the germline ends. The CDR3 region is CSVAGNMNTEAFF. Written as DNA, the CDR3 is TGCAGCGTTGCAGGGAATATGAACACTGAAGCTTTCTTT. Full variable domain (missing parts from reference TRBV29-1 and TRBJ1-1): SAVISQKPSRDICQRGTSLTIQCQVDSQVTMMFWYRQQPGQSLTLIATANQGSEATYESGFVIDKFPISRPNLTFSTLTVSNMSPEDSSIYLCSVAGNMNTEAFFGQGTRLTVV.

The sample holds many counts of this clonotype. The V and J genes are TRBV6-1 and TRBJ2-7, with a possible D match to TRBD1 (6 bases). CDR3 size: 13 residues. Germline V gives CDR1 MNHNS, CDR2 SASEGT. V was pared by 8 bases and J by 5 bases, with 16 bases between. CDR3 amino acids: CASRRAGVDEQYF. CDR3 DNA: TGTGCCAGCCGTAGGGCAGGGGTAGACGAGCAGTACTTC.

Regarding this clonotype: This could be a read error, since a much larger clone is one nucleotide away. This chain uses TRBV12-3 or TRBV12-4 with TRBJ1-6; D gene ambiguous. The CDR3 is 13 residues long. Trimming cost V 2 bases and J 8 bases, with 7 bases left between them. DNA for the CDR3: TGTGCCAGCAGTTTATTTCCGGATTCACCCCTCCACTTT. As protein: CASSLFPDSPLHF.

This clonotype was observed at least ten times. The rearrangement links TRBV7-2 to TRBJ2-7; a possible D gene is TRBD1 (6 bases). There are 13 residues in the CDR3. Germline V gene lookup returns CDR1 SGHTA and CDR2 FQGNSA. The V gene lost 6 bases and the J gene lost 3 bases, with 12 bases spanning the gap. The CDR3 DNA is TGTGCCAGCAGGCCAGGGGTCTACTACGAGCAGTACTTC. Translation gives CASRPGVYYEQYF.

The CDR3 region is CSARAGGRATTGELFF. In nucleotides, the CDR3 is TGCAGTGCTAGAGCTGGAGGGAGGGCCACCACCGGGGAGCTGTTTTTT. The chain couples TRBV20-1 to TRBJ2-2; TRBD2 agrees at 7 bases. The germline V gene has CDR1 DFQATT and CDR2 SNEGSKA (reference sequence). This CDR3 is 16 amino acids long. With 1 base clipped from V and 4 bases from J, the junction kept 9 bases outside the gene matches.

This clonotype was seen repeatedly, ten times or more. The V gene is TRBV19, the J gene TRBJ2-2; 10 positions match TRBD1. The CDR3 length is 15 residues. Germline loops: CDR1 LNHDA, CDR2 SQIVND (reference sequence). The V gene end was trimmed by 1 base and the J gene end by 7 bases; junction bases not matched to a gene: 3. The CDR3 coding sequence is TGTGCCAGTAGTATAGTGACAGGGGGCAGCGGGGAGCTGTTTTTT. This translates into CASSIVTGGSGELFF.

Many counts were recorded for this clonotype. At one of its ends the junction is not consistent with the germline gene, which may arise from a read error. The rearrangement uses TRBV5-1 and TRBJ1-6; D is ambiguous. The CDR3 loop spans 12 amino acids. From germline, CDR1 is SGHRS and CDR2 YFSETQ. CDR3 sequence reads: CASSLDNSPLHF. For the CDR3, the DNA is TGTGCCAGCAGCTTAGATAATTCACCCCTCCACTTT. Combining the CDR3 with reference TRBV5-1 and TRBJ1-6 gives the whole variable domain KAGVTQTPRYLIKTRGQQVTLSCSPISGHRSVSWYQQTPGQGLQFLFEYFSETQRNKGNFPGRFSGRQFSNSRSEMNVSTLELGDSALYLCASSLDNSPLHFGNGTRLTVT.

This rearrangement joins TRBV19 to TRBJ2-2, with TRBD2 as a possible D gene (6 bases). CDR3 length equals 15 residues. Germline CDR1 is LNHDA and CDR2 is SQIVND (reference sequence). V lost 3 bases and J 3 bases, leaving 11 bases between the germline ends. CDR3 sequence (DNA): TGTGCCAGTAGTATGGTCGGGAGCTACACCGGGGAGCTGTTTTTT. This gives the protein CASSMVGSYTGELFF.

This clonotype showed up many times. V and J are TRBV10-3 and TRBJ1-2; D is unresolved. Germline loops: CDR1 ENHRY, CDR2 SYGVKD. Trimming took off 11 bases at V and 8 bases at J, with 21 bases between the two ends. This CDR3 has 13 residues. The CDR3 DNA reads as TGTGCCGCAAGCGAGACGGCTGTGTTCGGCTACACCTTC. Amino acid sequence: CAASETAVFGYTF.

The V and J genes are TRBV5-6 and TRBJ2-5, with TRBD1 matching 9 bases. The CDR3 loop spans 15 amino acids. Germline-derived CDR1 and CDR2 are SGHDT and YYEEEE. The junction had 5 bases not matched to a gene; V was cut back by 0 bases and J by 5 bases. The CDR3 protein is CASSLGDRAWETQYF. The CDR3 coding sequence is TGTGCCAGCAGCTTGGGGGACAGGGCCTGGGAGACCCAGTACTTC.

This clonotype was picked up a small number of times. As DNA, the CDR3 is TGTGCCAGCAGCGTCGGGATTAACTATGGCTACACCTTC. It is translated as CASSVGINYGYTF. The J gene is TRBJ1-2, the V gene TRBV7-9; D gene unclear. V was trimmed by 5 bases and J by 1 base, leaving 8 bases between them. The CDR3 loop spans 13 amino acids. CDR1 and CDR2 from the germline V gene are SEHNR and FQNEAQ (reference sequence). The full variable domain, rest sourced from reference TRBV7-9 and TRBJ1-2, is DTGVSQNPRHKITKRGQNVTFRCDPISEHNRLYWYRQTLGQGPEFLTYFQNEAQLEKSRLLSDRFSAERPKGSFSTLEIQRTEQGDSAMYLCASSVGINYGYTFGSGTRLTVV.

The J gene is TRBJ2-2, the V gene TRBV7-8; TRBD2 aligns across 11 bases. The V gene end was trimmed by 5 bases and the J gene end by 5 bases; junction bases not matched to a gene: 7. This CDR3 region has 16 residues. Germline V gene data show CDR1 as SGHVS and CDR2 as FQNEAQ. The CDR3 region has the DNA TGTGCCAGCAGCATTGGGACTAGCGGAGGGACCGGGGAGCTGTTTTTT. Residues: CASSIGTSGGTGELFF.

The chain links TRBV27 to TRBJ1-2, with 8 nucleotides matching TRBD1. The CDR3 totals 15 residues. Trimming at V came to 5 bases and at J to 4 bases, leaving 9 bases not matched to a gene. Per germline, CDR1 MNHEY and CDR2 SMNVEV (reference sequence). The CDR3 sequence is CASSQRTGTTYGYTF. DNA for the CDR3: TGTGCCAGCAGTCAACGGACAGGGACTACCTATGGCTACACCTTC.

The rearrangement joins TRBV3-1 to TRBJ2-3; weak D call: TRBD2 (5 bases). Germline V gene sequence: CDR1 LGHDT, CDR2 YNNKEL (reference sequence). Trimming removed 4 bases from V and 7 bases from J, with 12 bases in between. CDR3 length: 13 amino acids. CDR3 nucleotides: TGTGCCAGCAGCCCTGCGGGCGGTTATACGCAGTATTTT. It translates to CASSPAGGYTQYF.

This clonotype has at least ten counts. V gene TRBV7-9 combines with J gene TRBJ2-7, with 9 positions matching TRBD2. J was trimmed by 2 bases and V by 5 bases; bases with no gene match: 7. The CDR3 has 15 amino acids. Germline V gene sequence: CDR1 SEHNR, CDR2 FQNEAQ (reference sequence). The CDR3 loop is CASSRGLAGTYEQYF. Written as DNA, the CDR3 is TGTGCCAGCAGCCGAGGGCTAGCGGGGACCTACGAGCAGTACTTC.

This clonotype came up once. The V call is TRBV29-1, the J call TRBJ1-1, with unresolved D. Trimming shortened V by 4 bases and J by 4 bases, and 16 bases separated the two germline ends. This CDR3 region has 14 residues. Germline V gene data show CDR1 as SQVTM and CDR2 as ANQGSEA. Here the CDR3 reads CSVVFPRGGTEAFF. Here the CDR3 DNA reads TGCAGCGTTGTGTTCCCCCGGGGAGGCACTGAAGCTTTCTTT.